This T cell receptor beta chain was profiled in a study of shared clonotypes between healthy human individuals (dated by TCRdb to about 2020). Broadly, across the study: The cohort comprised a couple of women and a few men aged 18 to 49 years. For each donor, CD4 naive and CD4 memory were each run on three plates, CD8 naive on two plates, and CD8 memory on one plate. Blood TCR repertoires of five healthy adults were deeply sequenced to estimate repertoire size and the extent of clonotype sharing between individuals. Libraries were prepared and TCR repertoires were sequenced by different laboratories using diverse techniques, in order to increase sequencing depth and limit assay-specific biases. Leukapheresis yielded between about 0.94 and 8.9 billion PBMCs per donor. The paper as a whole reports these results and caveats: Higher generation probabilities were observed for clonotypes shared by all four sorted-subset donors than for non-shared clonotypes. Because the study included only a small number of donors, the genetic and exposure-history diversity represented was limited. Naive subsets generally had larger estimated clonotype richness than memory subsets did. Across several donors, approximately 5% of naive CD4, around 3.3% of naive CD8, about 2% of memory CD4, and roughly 0.41% of memory CD8 clonotypes were shared. Rarefaction of sorted-subset datasets indicated incomplete sequencing despite the large sequencing depth. Sampling was restricted to blood, and TCR repertoires in tissue are likely to differ from TCR repertoires in blood. Based on pairwise subsampling, the degree of clonotype sharing among donors was expected to be affected by sequencing depth.

This clone was detected once. Its antigen is unknown. Base qualities were left out, and no much larger clone turns up one base away. TCR CDR3 regions were amplified from genomic DNA by multiplex PCR using the deep immunoSEQ assay. Extracted genomic DNA from each cell subset was distributed evenly across all wells of several immunoSEQ 96-well plates, and each plate was treated as a replicate. Each replicate PCR for sorted subsets received about 180 ng genomic DNA, equal to roughly 33,000 T cell genomes. Purified libraries were quantified with a Qubit 3.0 fluorometer, sized on a Bioanalyzer 2100, and re-quantified with the KAPA Library Quantification kit. A separate single-read 150-cycle Illumina NextSeq 550 flow cell was used to sequence each immunoSEQ 96-well plate. For the original study's pipeline: Because only junctional sequences without quality scores were contained in the immunoSEQ output, filtering matching that applied to full-length reads could not be performed. To assign V/J genes and CDR3, sequences were annotated using PyIR, a Python wrapper for IgBLAST v1.9, with IMGT germline references. Reads with weak V/J assignments (E-value above 1e-6), missing CDR3, stop codons, out-of-frame junctions, or ambiguous translated residues were removed. A V3J clonotype was defined by an identical inferred V gene, J gene, and CDR3 amino acid sequence. To compute the percentage overlap between repertoires, the number of shared unique clonotypes was divided by the size of the smaller repertoire. Three approaches were used to assess repertoire richness: RTK rarefaction, the Chao1 estimator, and Recon v2.1 estimates of unobserved clonotypes. Generation probabilities for all TCRbeta clonotypes obtained by the gDNA method from a handful of donors were computed using OLGA. Held by TCRdb, this immuneACCESS table contains in-frame sequences only and omits some clones. Under half of the omission traces to an unresolved V gene where checked; the cause of the rest is unknown. D and trimming were read from the DNA, whereas the V and J calls and clone size are those reported in that table. In all, the sample holds about 2.3 million clones, and 93% of those were seen once. The ten largest clones capture approximately 0.4% of the sample.

Trimming removed 1 base from V and 4 bases from J, leaving 13 bases between the germline ends. CDR1 and CDR2 were assigned from the germline V gene (reference sequence) as MNHNY and SVGAGI. Reading from cysteine to phenylalanine, the CDR3 counts 15 amino acids. Only the CDR3 DNA is retained, 45 bases long and in frame from the first base. Donors were healthy HIV-negative adults with no recently reported acute infections or vaccinations. Only Caucasian adults living in Nashville, Tennessee, USA were represented among the donors. CD4+ T cells were enriched by magnetic negative selection, after which naive cells were positively selected on CD45RA and the negative fraction was taken as the memory subset. After blood collection by leukapheresis, PBMCs were isolated using Ficoll-Histopaque density gradient centrifugation and then cryopreserved in the vapor phase of liquid nitrogen. Analytical flow cytometry was used to check the purity and quantity of each magnetically sorted T cell population. From each sorted fraction, genomic DNA was isolated and quantified by UV absorbance on a Nanodrop 2000c.

This receptor chain uses TRBV6-6 and TRBJ1-2; TRBD1 is a weak D gene call, 6 bases matching. The receptor was derived from a man aged 18-30 years in good health. Some clones in this sample may be carry-over from other donors' samples. The sequenced sample consisted of naive CD4+ T cells from PBMCs. This specimen's cell subset or site label, interpreted: CD45RA+ positively selected. The CDR3 region: CASSYLATGTYGYTF. The DNA sequence is as follows: TGTGCCAGCAGTTACTTGGCGACAGGAACCTATGGCTACACCTTC.